The 17 T cell receptor beta chains in this list originate from one sample, sequenced in a study of blood T cell repertoires in COVID-19. The assay was immunoSEQ multiplex PCR, and TCRdb's table has in-frame clones only and misses some. The table includes roughly 230,000 clones, about 88% detected once. Specimen: PBMCs or T cells enriched from blood (not recorded which). These receptors came from a woman between 50 and 59 years old who had been exposed to COVID-19.

This sequence joins TRBV2 and TRBJ2-2; perhaps TRBD1 as D (6 bases). Germline CDR1 SNHLY, CDR2 FYNNEI. The V end was cut by 6 bases, the J end by 6 bases, with 20 bases between. The CDR3 contains 16 residues. For the CDR3, the DNA is TGTGCCAGCAGCCGTTTACAGGGAAGCCTTCCCGGGGAGCTGTTTTTT. Its translation is CASSRLQGSLPGELFF.

This clone was observed a handful of times. The chain uses TRBV4-1 and TRBJ1-2; a weak D match, TRBD1 (6 bases). Germline CDR1 MGHRA, CDR2 YSYEKL. The V gene lost 4 bases and the J gene lost 4 bases, with 16 bases spanning the gap. The CDR3 is 15 amino acids. This CDR3 reads CASSPTGQGTYGYTF. CDR3 sequence (DNA): TGCGCCAGCAGCCCGACCGGGCAGGGGACCTATGGCTACACCTTC.

The chain is built from TRBV5-1 and TRBJ2-1; 14 bases match TRBD2. V was clipped by 2 bases and J by 7 bases; unmatched bases: 8. The CDR3 is made up of 17 amino acids. CDR1 is SGHRS and CDR2 is YFSETQ in the germline V gene. The CDR3 here is CASSFRTSGGNGNEQFF. The CDR3 DNA sequence: TGCGCCAGCAGCTTCCGGACTAGCGGGGGGAATGGAAATGAGCAGTTCTTC.

V usage is TRBV28 and J usage is TRBJ1-3; no clear D gene. The germline V and J ends were trimmed by 6 bases and 2 bases, with 11 bases remaining between them. This CDR3 has 14 amino acids. From germline, CDR1 is MDHEN and CDR2 SYDVKM. CDR3 DNA: TGTGCCAGCAGCCCCCAGACTGCTGGAAACACCATATATTTT. Translated: CASSPQTAGNTIYF.

This clone has a single count. The chain joins TRBV12-3 or TRBV12-4 to TRBJ1-3; D not certain. Trimming took off 9 bases at V and 5 bases at J, with 5 bases between the two ends. This CDR3 spans 10 amino acids. CDR3 DNA sequence: TGTGCCAGTTCCAGAAACACCATATATTTT. Translated, it gives CASSRNTIYF.

A note on this clone: At one end, the junction sequence differs from germline, possibly due to a read error. This CDR3 is also generated by other DNA sequences in the sample. This chain joins TRBV7-2 and TRBJ2-3; D gene uncertain. CDR1 SGHTA and CDR2 FQGNSA come from the germline V gene. The CDR3 runs 14 residues. Here the CDR3 DNA reads TGTGCCAGCAGCTTAGGCGTAACCACAGATACACAGTATTTT. It is translated as CASSLGVTTDTQYF.

The rearrangement uses TRBV5-1 and TRBJ1-1, with D possibly matching TRBD1 (6 bases). Trimming removed 0 bases at V and 4 bases at J, with 13 bases between. Germline V CDR1 and CDR2: SGHRS, YFSETQ. CDR3 length: 15 amino acids. CDR3 nucleotides: TGCGCCAGCAGCTTGGCGGGGAGGGGGATCACTGAAGCTTTCTTT. This gives the protein CASSLAGRGITEAFF.

This clone turned up a few times. This chain connects TRBV2 to TRBJ2-5; 16 nucleotides match TRBD2. CDR3 length: 16 residues. Trimming took 5 bases from V and 2 from J; bases not matched to a gene: 2. Per the germline V gene, CDR1 is SNHLY and CDR2 is FYNNEI. The chain's CDR3 is CASSPGLAGGQETQYF. CDR3 bases: TGTGCCAGCAGTCCGGGACTAGCGGGGGGGCAAGAGACCCAGTACTTC.

The CDR3 DNA sequence: TGTGCCAGCAGCTTATACGGTGCCTCCGGGACAGTAAATACCGGGGAGCTGTTTTTT. Protein: CASSLYGASGTVNTGELFF. This chain joins TRBV7-7 and TRBJ2-2, with 7 bases fitting TRBD1. The J segment lost 5 bases and the V segment lost 2 bases, leaving 17 bases of the junction unmatched. Germline assignment: CDR1 SSHAT and CDR2 FNYEAQ (reference sequence). The CDR3 runs to 19 residues.

The genes are TRBV4-3 and TRBJ2-3; 7 positions match TRBD1. This CDR3 contains 13 residues. Trimming removed 4 bases from V and 4 bases from J; junction bases left unmatched: 2. Germline V gene lookup returns CDR1 LGHNA and CDR2 YSLEER. CDR3 region: CASSLGTADTQYF. CDR3 DNA sequence: TGCGCCAGCAGCCTCGGGACAGCAGATACGCAGTATTTT.

The V gene is TRBV5-4, the J gene TRBJ1-2, with 10 bases that match TRBD1. Unmatched junction bases numbered 4, after V lost 0 bases and J lost 8 bases. In germline, CDR1 is SGHNT, CDR2 YYREEE (reference sequence). The CDR3 consists of 14 residues. The CDR3: CASSLGQGALGYTF. DNA of the CDR3: TGTGCCAGCAGCTTGGGACAGGGGGCTTTGGGCTACACCTTC.

CDR3 residues: CASSLGGSLTYEQYF. The CDR3 DNA follows: TGTGCCAGCAGCTTAGGCGGGAGCCTTACCTACGAGCAGTACTTC. V is TRBV7-9 and J is TRBJ2-7, with 7 bases matching TRBD2. J was trimmed by 2 bases and V by 1 base; bases with no gene match: 5. The CDR3 runs to 15 residues. The V gene's germline CDR1 is SEHNR and CDR2 FQNEAQ (reference sequence).

The table lists this clone with a count of one. This chain links TRBV13 with TRBJ1-1; unclear D gene. Germline V gene lookup returns CDR1 PRHDT and CDR2 FYEKMQ (reference sequence). V lost 5 bases and J 0 bases, leaving 13 bases between the germline ends. The CDR3 has 15 residues. The CDR3, as DNA: TGTGCCAGCAGCGCATACGGGGTTATGAACACTGAAGCTTTCTTT. Translated, it gives CASSAYGVMNTEAFF.

The chain combines TRBV28 with TRBJ1-5, with 8 bases fitting TRBD1. With V trimmed by 7 bases and J by 4 bases, 9 bases remained unmatched. CDR1 and CDR2 from the germline V gene are MDHEN and SYDVKM. The CDR3 length is 15 residues. The CDR3 sequence: CASIESRGRNQPQHF. CDR3 bases: TGTGCCAGCATCGAGAGCAGGGGGCGGAATCAGCCCCAGCATTTT.

The V and J genes are TRBV2 and TRBJ1-5; maybe TRBD1 (5 bases). Germline V gives CDR1 SNHLY, CDR2 FYNNEI. The length of the CDR3 is 15 residues. V shed 0 bases and J shed 1 base, with 7 bases lying between them. The CDR3 loop is CASSEADKSNQPQHF. The CDR3 DNA sequence: TGTGCCAGCAGTGAAGCGGACAAGAGCAATCAGCCCCAGCATTTT.

The V and J genes are TRBV7-9 and TRBJ2-7; 11 bases match TRBD2. Germline values: CDR1 SEHNR, CDR2 FQNEAQ (reference sequence). The CDR3 is 18 residues long. The V segment lost 1 base and the J segment 3 bases; nucleotides outside the gene matches: 11. The CDR3 DNA sequence: TGTGCCAGCAGCTTAGTGCCCGGGACTAGCGGAGGAGACTACGAGCAGTACTTC. Translation: CASSLVPGTSGGDYEQYF.

This rearrangement joins TRBV9 to TRBJ1-2; no clear D gene. CDR1 is SGDLS, CDR2 YYNGEE, per germline. V was pared by 3 bases and J by 5 bases, with 5 bases between. The CDR3 has 11 residues. For the CDR3, the DNA is TGTGCCAGCAGCGATTCTTATGGCTACACCTTC. This translates into CASSDSYGYTF.